The 10 T cell receptor beta chains listed next were all sequenced from one sample in a study of cytomegalovirus exposure and HLA in healthy donors. A multiplex PCR was run with 60 Vbeta primers and 13 Jbeta primers. The table came from immunoSEQ multiplex PCR; TCRdb's copy has only in-frame clones and leaves some out. The top ten hold around 0.57% of the sample, which has 200,000 to 250,000 clones, around 80% seen once. What was sequenced was PBMCs. The source is a middle-aged woman in good health and CMV-seronegative.

V usage is TRBV6-1 and J usage is TRBJ1-2; the match to TRBD1 covers 7 bases. Trimming at V came to 2 bases and at J to 7 bases, leaving 4 bases not matched to a gene. This CDR3 contains 13 residues. CDR1 and CDR2 (germline): MNHNS, SASEGT. The CDR3 DNA reads as TGTGCCAGCAGTGAAAGGTGGACAGGTGGCTACACCTTC. Residues: CASSERWTGGYTF.

The chain has TRBV7-2 and TRBJ2-5; 8 bases match TRBD1. The CDR3 spans 14 residues. Germline V gives CDR1 SGHTA, CDR2 FQGNSA. V lost 5 bases and J lost 4; bases outside the gene matches: 6. The CDR3 protein is CASSRRTGRETQYF. Here the CDR3 DNA reads TGTGCCAGCAGCCGGAGGACAGGGCGAGAGACCCAGTACTTC.

The V call is TRBV4-1, the J call TRBJ2-7; TRBD2 matches at 8 bases. V lost 2 bases and J lost 5; bases outside the gene matches: 14. The CDR3 length is 17 residues. CDR1 and CDR2 from the germline V gene are MGHRA and YSYEKL. CDR3: CASSQWAGTGTRNEQYF. The CDR3 DNA reads TGCGCCAGCAGCCAATGGGCGGGAACGGGGACTAGAAACGAGCAGTACTTC.

This chain joins TRBV7-9 and TRBJ2-2; no clear D. Germline V gene data show CDR1 as SEHNR and CDR2 as FQNEAQ (reference sequence). The CDR3 is made up of 16 amino acids. Deletions cut 4 bases from V and 0 bases from J, with 12 bases between. CDR3 residues: CASSSRTDPNTGELFF. The CDR3 DNA sequence: TGTGCCAGCAGCTCTAGAACGGATCCGAACACCGGGGAGCTGTTTTTT.

The chain joins TRBV19 to TRBJ1-2, with TRBD1 as a possible D gene (5 bases). This CDR3 is built from 16 residues. In germline, CDR1 is LNHDA, CDR2 SQIVND (reference sequence). V lost 5 bases and J 5 bases, leaving 21 bases between the germline ends. CDR3 residues: CASSLGQSADTYGYTF. The CDR3 DNA follows: TGTGCCAGTAGTCTTGGACAATCGGCGGATACTTATGGCTACACCTTC.

This clone was counted a few times. The chain recombines TRBV28 with TRBJ1-2, with D possibly matching TRBD1 (5 bases). V dropped 5 bases and J dropped 8 bases, with 18 bases sitting between them. This CDR3 contains 14 residues. Looked up from germline, CDR1 is MDHEN and CDR2 is SYDVKM. The CDR3 reads CASSADGRRGGYTF. The DNA of the CDR3 is TGTGCCAGCAGTGCCGACGGACGCCGGGGGGGCTACACCTTC.

The chain is built from TRBV5-8 and TRBJ2-6; D possibly corresponds to TRBD2 (6 bases). CDR1 and CDR2 (germline): SGHTS, YDEGEE. The CDR3 is 15 residues long. Trimming cost V 2 bases and J 0 bases, with 6 bases left between them. Written as DNA, the CDR3 is TGTGCCAGCAGCTTCGGGAGCTCTGGGGCCAACGTCCTGACTTTC. Protein product: CASSFGSSGANVLTF.

As regards this clone: An end of the junction differs from the germline gene, which may be a read error. The chain links TRBV7-7 to TRBJ2-1, with D perhaps TRBD1 (5 bases). The CDR3 runs to 14 residues. Germline CDR1 SSHAT, CDR2 FNYEAQ (reference sequence). The CDR3 region is CASSPGPGHHEQFF. The CDR3 DNA is TGTGCTAGCAGCCCCGGTCCAGGGCACCATGAGCAGTTCTTC.

The chain joins TRBV9 to TRBJ1-5; the D gene is possibly TRBD1 (6 bases). Germline values: CDR1 SGDLS, CDR2 YYNGEE. V was clipped by 8 bases and J by 6 bases, with 18 bases between them. The CDR3 has 14 residues. This CDR3 is CARGGAVPLQPQHF. The CDR3 coding sequence is TGTGCCAGGGGGGGGGCAGTTCCCCTTCAGCCCCAGCATTTT.

This clone occurred a few times. The junction shows a germline mismatch at one end, possibly a read error. This chain connects TRBV7-9 to TRBJ2-7; a possible D gene is TRBD2 (5 bases). The V gene's germline CDR1 is SEHNR and CDR2 FQNEAQ (reference sequence). The CDR3 has 12 residues. CDR3 in amino acids: CSSSRGLEEQYF. CDR3 bases: TGTTCCAGCAGCCGGGGTCTTGAGGAGCAGTACTTC.